Below, 19 T cell receptor beta chains from the same sample are listed, as sequenced in a study of human CD8 memory T cell subsets. UMI-labeled 5' RACE was used, and it produced the TCR beta libraries. With the 5' RACE reads reprocessed, TCRdb shows one record per CDR3 protein and no DNA. Recorded here are 9,500 to 12,000 distinct CDR3 sequences; the top ten clones represent 15% to 19%. The sample comprised CD8+ T cells from PBMCs. The receptors were gathered from a human donor in good health.

The chain links TRBV5-1 to TRBJ2-1; TCRdb calls TRBD1, which cannot be checked without DNA. The CDR3 is 12 amino acids. Germline values: CDR1 SGHRS, CDR2 YFSETQ. The CDR3 loop is CASSLQGDEQFF.

This clonotype counts as large by frequency. This sequence joins TRBV7-2 and TRBJ2-1; the TCRdb call, TRBD1, lacks DNA for checking. CDR1 is SGHTA, CDR2 FQGNSA, per germline. The CDR3 covers 15 residues. The chain's CDR3 is CASKGGPTSYNEQFF.

This chain connects TRBV15 to TRBJ2-1; TCRdb indicates TRBD2, and absent DNA this call remains unverified. The CDR3 is made up of 15 amino acids. The germline gives CDR1 LNHNV, CDR2 YYDKDF (reference sequence). The CDR3 protein is CATSREGLFYNEQFF.

The chain employs TRBV19 and TRBJ2-2. The germline V gene has CDR1 LNHDA and CDR2 SQIVND (reference sequence). The CDR3 extends over 17 amino acids. The CDR3 reads CASSNSDGSSNTGELFF.

The chain carries TRBV7-9 and TRBJ1-1. Germline CDR1 and CDR2: SEHNR and FQNEAQ (reference sequence). This CDR3 is 15 amino acids long. CDR3 sequence: CASSLARSLDTEAFF.

The V gene is TRBV5-4, the J gene TRBJ2-1; TCRdb's D gene call, TRBD2, goes unchecked for lack of DNA. The germline CDR1 and CDR2 sequences are SGHNT and YYREEE (reference sequence). The CDR3 has 16 residues. Here the CDR3 reads CASSSYGGGARNEQFF.

The rearrangement uses TRBV2 and TRBJ2-1. CDR1 is SNHLY, CDR2 FYNNEI, per germline. This CDR3 has 18 amino acids. The CDR3 loop reads CASMDRGFGGFSYNEQFF.

The CDR3 here is CASSSGLAGVLVYEQYF. The gene calls are TRBV28 and TRBJ2-7; the D call from TCRdb, TRBD2, cannot be confirmed without DNA. This CDR3 is 17 amino acids long. CDR1 is MDHEN and CDR2 is SYDVKM in the germline V gene.

This clonotype is deemed medium-sized by its frequency. The chain carries TRBV7-9 and TRBJ2-1. The V gene's germline CDR1 is SEHNR and CDR2 FQNEAQ (reference sequence). This CDR3 region has 12 residues. CDR3: CASSLGVNEQFF.

V and J are TRBV7-9 and TRBJ2-3; the TRBD1 assignment by TCRdb is unverifiable without DNA. Germline V CDR1 and CDR2: SEHNR, FQNEAQ (reference sequence). The CDR3 runs to 15 residues. CDR3 protein: CASSFPDRSRDTQYF.

The chain employs TRBV7-8 and TRBJ2-5. Germline V gene data show CDR1 as SGHVS and CDR2 as FQNEAQ. The CDR3 spans 18 residues. CDR3 sequence: CASSLAHVEEKYQETQYF.

V gene TRBV10-2 combines with J gene TRBJ2-3. CDR1 and CDR2 from the germline V gene are WSHSY and SAAADI. The CDR3 is 12 residues long. The CDR3 sequence is CASSEVIDTQYF.

This clonotype is medium-sized by frequency. The chain couples TRBV12-3 or TRBV12-4 to TRBJ2-7. This CDR3 is 13 amino acids long. Here the CDR3 reads CASSLGQQTEQYF.

Frequency places this clonotype as medium-sized. This chain uses TRBV28 with TRBJ1-2; TCRdb reports TRBD1, a call that lacks DNA to check it against. Looked up from germline, CDR1 is MDHEN and CDR2 is SYDVKM. There are 12 residues in the CDR3. CDR3 protein: CASSFGGYGYTF.

V and J are TRBV7-9 and TRBJ2-7; without DNA, the TCRdb call of TRBD1 cannot be checked. CDR1 is SEHNR and CDR2 is FQNEAQ in the germline V gene (reference sequence). CDR3 length: 16 residues. The CDR3 sequence is CASSPARTGTTYEQYF. The full variable domain, rest sourced from reference TRBV7-9 and TRBJ2-7, is DTGVSQNPRHKITKRGQNVTFRCDPISEHNRLYWYRQTLGQGPEFLTYFQNEAQLEKSRLLSDRFSAERPKGSFSTLEIQRTEQGDSAMYLCASSPARTGTTYEQYFGPGTRLTVT.

The V gene is TRBV7-9, the J gene TRBJ2-1; the TCRdb call, TRBD1, lacks DNA for checking. Per germline, CDR1 SEHNR and CDR2 FQNEAQ (reference sequence). The CDR3 extends over 15 amino acids. The CDR3 protein is CASSLTGGFGDEQFF.

The V and J genes are TRBV9 and TRBJ2-6. Germline assignment: CDR1 SGDLS and CDR2 YYNGEE. The CDR3 is made up of 15 amino acids. CDR3 sequence: CASSVDGRWANVLTF.

The rearrangement uses TRBV12-3 or TRBV12-4 and TRBJ1-2. This CDR3 comprises 14 residues. The CDR3 is CASSGKASGYGYTF.

Judged by frequency, this clonotype is medium-sized. This chain links TRBV19 with TRBJ1-2; the D call of TRBD1 rests on TCRdb alone, since no DNA is present to check it. CDR3 length: 12 amino acids. Germline-derived CDR1 and CDR2 are LNHDA and SQIVND (reference sequence). The CDR3 here is CATSRVNYGYTF. Using reference TRBV19 and TRBJ1-2 for the parts outside the CDR3, the full variable domain is DGGITQSPKYLFRKEGQNVTLSCEQNLNHDAMYWYRQDPGQGLRLIYYSQIVNDFQKGDIAEGYSVSREKKESFPLTVTSAQKNPTAFYLCATSRVNYGYTFGSGTRLTVV.